The present TCR beta chain was sequenced within a study of prognosis after radiotherapy for stage I lung cancer. Study-wide context: Between early 2018 and early 2019, patients with stage I non-small cell lung cancer were enrolled. Stereotactic body radiotherapy was given without concurrent therapy in all patients. A handful of patients developed distant metastases (median about 7 months) after radiotherapy; some 15 showed no significant progression.

Genomic DNA yielded TCR beta CDR3, amplified by two-round multiplex PCR. Specific primers for each TRBV and TRBJ gene were what first-round PCR used. Via MiXCR, TCRdb re-called the multiplex PCR reads, giving one row per CDR3 protein. The sample includes approximately 30,000 distinct CDR3 sequences, 42% seen only once; the top ten take roughly 14%. This clonotype was found many times. This specimen was PBMCs, taken before or after stereotactic body radiation therapy (not recorded which). The TCR comes from a donor aged 50 or older with non-small cell lung cancer.

CDR3 sequence reads: CASQVTGGETQYF. CDR3 DNA: TGTGCCAGCCAAGTGACAGGGGGAGAGACCCAGTACTTC. The rearrangement links TRBV19 to TRBJ2-5; 9 bases map to TRBD1. V trimming: 9 bases; J trimming: 4 bases; junction bases outside the gene matches: 6. The CDR3 totals 13 residues. The germline V gene has CDR1 LNHDA and CDR2 SQIVND (reference sequence).